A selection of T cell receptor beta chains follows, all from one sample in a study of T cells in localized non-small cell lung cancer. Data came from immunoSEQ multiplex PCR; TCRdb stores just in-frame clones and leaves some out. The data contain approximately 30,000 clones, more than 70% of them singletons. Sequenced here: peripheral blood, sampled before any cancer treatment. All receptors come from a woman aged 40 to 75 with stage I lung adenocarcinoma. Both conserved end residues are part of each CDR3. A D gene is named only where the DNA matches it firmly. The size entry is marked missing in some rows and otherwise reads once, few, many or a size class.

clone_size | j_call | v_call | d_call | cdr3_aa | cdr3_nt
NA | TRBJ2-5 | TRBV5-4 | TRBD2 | CASSLAGGARETQYF | TGTGCCAGCAGCTTGGCCGGGGGGGCTAGAGAGACCCAGTACTTC
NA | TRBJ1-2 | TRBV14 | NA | CASSQPGYYGYTF | TGTGCCAGCAGCCAACCGGGTTATTATGGCTACACCTTC
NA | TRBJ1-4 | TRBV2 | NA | CASTNTGRGEKLFF | TGTGCCAGCACAAATACGGGGAGAGGTGAAAAACTGTTTTTT
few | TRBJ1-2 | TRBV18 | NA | CASSREDYGYTF | TGTGCCAGCTCACGGGAAGACTATGGCTACACCTTC
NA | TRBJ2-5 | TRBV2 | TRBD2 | CASSVGTSWGTQYF | TGTGCCAGCAGTGTGGGGACTAGCTGGGGGACCCAGTACTTC
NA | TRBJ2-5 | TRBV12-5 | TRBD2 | CASGRSTGTSGQETQYF | TGTGCTAGTGGTCGCTCTACTGGGACTAGCGGACAAGAGACCCAGTACTTC
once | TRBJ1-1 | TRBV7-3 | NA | CASSSTGPGDTEAFF | TGTGCCAGCAGCTCTACAGGACCCGGGGACACTGAAGCTTTCTTT
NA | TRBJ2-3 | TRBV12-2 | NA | CASRLCSSLVWGNSTDTQYF | TGTGCAAGTCGCTTATGCTCGAGCCTGGTATGGGGGAATAGCACAGATACGCAGTATTTT
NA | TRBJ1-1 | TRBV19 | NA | CASSTDGRLNTEAFF | TGTGCCAGTAGTACTGATGGACGGTTGAACACTGAAGCTTTCTTT
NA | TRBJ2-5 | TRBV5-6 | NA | CASSLVGLGETQYF | TGTGCCAGCAGCTTGGTCGGACTCGGGGAGACCCAGTACTTC
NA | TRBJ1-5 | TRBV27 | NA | CASRRQGGHSNQPQHF | TGTGCCAGCCGGCGCCAGGGAGGGCACAGCAATCAGCCCCAGCATTTT
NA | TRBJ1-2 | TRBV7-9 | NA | CASSSSRRANLEYGYTF | TGTGCCAGCAGCTCCAGTCGACGGGCTAATCTGGAGTATGGCTACACCTTC
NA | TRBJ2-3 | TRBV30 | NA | CAWSLVGGALDTQYF | TGTGCCTGGAGTCTAGTGGGGGGGGCGTTGGATACGCAGTATTTT
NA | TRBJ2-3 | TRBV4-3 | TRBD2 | CASSGRGGGTTDTQYF | TGCGCCAGCAGCGGACGGGGGGGCGGGACGACAGATACGCAGTATTTT
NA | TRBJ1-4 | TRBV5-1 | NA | CASSSPPTNEKLFF | TGCGCCAGCAGCTCTCCTCCAACTAATGAAAAACTGTTTTTT
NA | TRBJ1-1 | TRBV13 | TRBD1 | CASSLNRGRGTEAFF | TGTGCCAGCAGCCTAAATAGGGGGCGCGGGACTGAAGCTTTCTTT
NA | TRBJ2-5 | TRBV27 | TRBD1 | CATKKDRVSVIGETQYF | TGTGCCACCAAAAAGGACAGGGTATCCGTTATAGGAGAGACCCAGTACTTC
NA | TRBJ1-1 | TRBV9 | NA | CASSVEAGTNTEAFF | TGTGCCAGCAGCGTAGAGGCAGGGACGAACACTGAAGCTTTCTTT
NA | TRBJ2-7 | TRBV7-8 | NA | CASSLSDEQYF | TGTGCCAGCAGCTTATCTGACGAGCAGTACTTC
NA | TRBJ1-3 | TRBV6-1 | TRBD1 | CASSVSTGGDGNTIYF | TGTGCCAGCAGTGTATCGACAGGGGGCGACGGAAACACCATATATTTT
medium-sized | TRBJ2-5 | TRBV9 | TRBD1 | CASSAWDRVRETQYF | TGTGCCAGCAGCGCCTGGGACAGGGTGAGGGAGACCCAGTACTTC
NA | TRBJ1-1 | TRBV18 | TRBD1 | CASSSRTGGENTEAFF | TGTGCCAGCTCATCCCGGACAGGGGGCGAGAACACTGAAGCTTTCTTT
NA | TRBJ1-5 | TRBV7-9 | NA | CASSSERGVLSNQPQHF | TGTGCCAGCAGCTCCGAGCGGGGGGTGCTTAGCAATCAGCCCCAGCATTTT
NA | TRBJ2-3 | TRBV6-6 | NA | CASSSGTFTDTQYF | TGTGCCAGCAGTTCCGGGACTTTCACAGATACGCAGTATTTT
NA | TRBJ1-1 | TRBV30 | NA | CAWSLRVTEAFF | TGTGCCTGGAGTCTAAGGGTCACTGAAGCTTTCTTT
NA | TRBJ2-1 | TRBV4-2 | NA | CASSQDVNRGFSQGQFF | TGTGCCAGCAGCCAAGATGTCAACCGGGGCTTTAGCCAGGGGCAGTTCTTC
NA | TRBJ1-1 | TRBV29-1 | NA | CSVVTGQEAFF | TGCAGCGTTGTAACAGGACAGGAAGCTTTCTTT
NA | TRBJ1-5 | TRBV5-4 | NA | CASSPKHRTSNQPQHF | TGTGCCAGCAGCCCGAAGCACAGGACTAGCAATCAGCCCCAGCATTTT
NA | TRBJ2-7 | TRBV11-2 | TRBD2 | CASSLGRGGYEQYF | TGTGCCAGCAGCTTAGGTCGGGGAGGGTACGAGCAGTACTTC
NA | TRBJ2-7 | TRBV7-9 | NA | CASVGPLGPYEQYF | TGTGCCAGCGTAGGGCCCTTGGGGCCCTACGAGCAGTACTTC
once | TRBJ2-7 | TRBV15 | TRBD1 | CATSMDRKDEQYF | TGTGCCACCAGCATGGACAGGAAAGACGAGCAGTACTTC
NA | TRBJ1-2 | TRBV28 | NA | CASSLGGSNYGYTF | TGTGCCAGCAGTTTAGGAGGATCTAACTATGGCTACACCTTC
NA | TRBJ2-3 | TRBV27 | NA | CASSFASREMGTDTQYF | TGTGCCAGCAGTTTCGCCTCCAGGGAAATGGGGACAGATACGCAGTATTTT
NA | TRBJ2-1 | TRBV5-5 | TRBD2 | CASSLGGTSGYNEQFF | TGTGCCAGCAGCTTGGGCGGGACTAGCGGCTACAATGAGCAGTTCTTC
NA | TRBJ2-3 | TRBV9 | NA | CASSVTALRGSTDTQYF | TGTGCCAGCAGCGTAACGGCCCTCAGGGGTAGCACAGATACGCAGTATTTT